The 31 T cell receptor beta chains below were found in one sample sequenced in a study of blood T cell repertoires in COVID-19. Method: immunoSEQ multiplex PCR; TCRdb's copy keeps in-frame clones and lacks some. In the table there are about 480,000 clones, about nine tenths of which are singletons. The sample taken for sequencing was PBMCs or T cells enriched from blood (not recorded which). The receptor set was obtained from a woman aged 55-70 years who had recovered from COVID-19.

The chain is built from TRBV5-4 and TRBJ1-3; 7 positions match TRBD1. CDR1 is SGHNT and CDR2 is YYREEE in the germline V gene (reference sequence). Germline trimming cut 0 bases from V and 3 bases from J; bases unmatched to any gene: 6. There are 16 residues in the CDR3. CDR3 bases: TGTGCCAGCAGCTTGGCCGGAGGGGGCATTGGAAACACCATATATTTT. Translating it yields CASSLAGGGIGNTIYF.

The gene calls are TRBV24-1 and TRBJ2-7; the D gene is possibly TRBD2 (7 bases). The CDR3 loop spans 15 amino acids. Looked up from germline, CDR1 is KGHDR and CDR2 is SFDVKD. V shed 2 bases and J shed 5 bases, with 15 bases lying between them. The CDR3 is CATSDWVGGRNEQYF. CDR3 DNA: TGTGCCACCAGTGATTGGGTCGGGGGGCGGAACGAGCAGTACTTC.

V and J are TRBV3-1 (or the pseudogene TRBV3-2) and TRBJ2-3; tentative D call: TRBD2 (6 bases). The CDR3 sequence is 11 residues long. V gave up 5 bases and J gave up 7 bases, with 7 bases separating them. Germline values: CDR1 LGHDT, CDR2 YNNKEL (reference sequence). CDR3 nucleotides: TGTGCCAGCAGCGGGGGGAATACGCAGTATTTT. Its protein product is CASSGGNTQYF.

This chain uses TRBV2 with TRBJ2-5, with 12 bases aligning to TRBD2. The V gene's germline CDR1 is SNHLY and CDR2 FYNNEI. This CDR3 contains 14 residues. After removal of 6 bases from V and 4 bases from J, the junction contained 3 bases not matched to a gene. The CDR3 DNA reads TGTGCCAGCAGGACTAGCGGGGGCGGAGAGACCCAGTACTTC. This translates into CASRTSGGGETQYF.

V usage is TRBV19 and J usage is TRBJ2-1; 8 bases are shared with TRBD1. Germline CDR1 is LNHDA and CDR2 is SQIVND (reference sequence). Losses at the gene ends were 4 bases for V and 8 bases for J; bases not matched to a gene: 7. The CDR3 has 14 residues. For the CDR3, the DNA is TGTGCCAGTAGTACCCTCCCAGGGGGCGATGAGCAGTTCTTC. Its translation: CASSTLPGGDEQFF.

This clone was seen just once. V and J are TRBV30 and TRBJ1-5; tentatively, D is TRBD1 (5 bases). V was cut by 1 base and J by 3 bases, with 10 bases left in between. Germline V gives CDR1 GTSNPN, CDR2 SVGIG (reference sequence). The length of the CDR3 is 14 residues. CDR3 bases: TGTGCCTGGAGTGAAGGACATCCCAATCAGCCCCAGCATTTT. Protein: CAWSEGHPNQPQHF.

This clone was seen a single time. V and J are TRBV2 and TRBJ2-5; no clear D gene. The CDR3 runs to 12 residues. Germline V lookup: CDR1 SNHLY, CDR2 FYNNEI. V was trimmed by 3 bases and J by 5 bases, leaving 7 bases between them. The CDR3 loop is CASSDRSETQYF. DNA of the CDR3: TGTGCCAGCAGTGATCGGTCGGAGACCCAGTACTTC.

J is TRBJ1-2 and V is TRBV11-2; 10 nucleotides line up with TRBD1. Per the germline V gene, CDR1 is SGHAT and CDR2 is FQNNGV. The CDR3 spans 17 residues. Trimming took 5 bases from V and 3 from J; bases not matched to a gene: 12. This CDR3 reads CASSPRTGGSRHYGYTF. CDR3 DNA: TGTGCCAGCAGCCCTAGGACAGGGGGATCCCGTCACTATGGCTACACCTTC.

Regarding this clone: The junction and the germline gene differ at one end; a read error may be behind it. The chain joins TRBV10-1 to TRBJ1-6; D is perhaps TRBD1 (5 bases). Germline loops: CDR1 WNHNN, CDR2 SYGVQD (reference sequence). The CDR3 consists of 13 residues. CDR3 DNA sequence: TGCGCCAGCCGTGACAGACTGGATTCACCCCTCCACTTT. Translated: CASRDRLDSPLHF.

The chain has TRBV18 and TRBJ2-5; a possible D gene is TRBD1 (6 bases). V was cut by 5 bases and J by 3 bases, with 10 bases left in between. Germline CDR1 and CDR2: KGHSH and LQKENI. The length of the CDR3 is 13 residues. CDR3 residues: CASSTYREETQYF. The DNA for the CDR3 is TGTGCCAGCTCAACCTACAGGGAAGAGACCCAGTACTTC.

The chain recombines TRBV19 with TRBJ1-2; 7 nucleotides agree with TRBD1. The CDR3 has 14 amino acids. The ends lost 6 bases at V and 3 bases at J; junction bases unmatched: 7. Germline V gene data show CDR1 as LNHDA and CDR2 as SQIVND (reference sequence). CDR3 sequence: CASSSTGIHYGYTF. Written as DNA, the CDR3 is TGTGCCAGTAGCTCGACAGGGATTCACTATGGCTACACCTTC.

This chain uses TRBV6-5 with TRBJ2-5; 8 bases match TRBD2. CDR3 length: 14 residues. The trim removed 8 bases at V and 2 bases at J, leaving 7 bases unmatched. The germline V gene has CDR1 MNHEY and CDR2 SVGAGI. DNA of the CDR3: TGTGCCAGCGAGGGCCAGCGGGGGCAAGAGACCCAGTACTTC. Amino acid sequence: CASEGQRGQETQYF.

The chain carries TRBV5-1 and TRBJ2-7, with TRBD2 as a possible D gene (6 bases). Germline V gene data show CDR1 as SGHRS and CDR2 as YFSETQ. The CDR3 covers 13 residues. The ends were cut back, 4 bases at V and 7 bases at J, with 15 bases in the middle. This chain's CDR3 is CASSKPPGSEQYF. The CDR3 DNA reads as TGCGCCAGCAGCAAGCCCCCCGGGAGTGAGCAGTACTTC.

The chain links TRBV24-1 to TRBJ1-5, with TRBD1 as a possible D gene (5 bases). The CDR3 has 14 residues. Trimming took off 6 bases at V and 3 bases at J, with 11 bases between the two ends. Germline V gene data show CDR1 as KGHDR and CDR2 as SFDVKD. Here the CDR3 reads CATSQAGHNQPQHF. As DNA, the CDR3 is TGTGCCACCAGTCAAGCGGGGCACAATCAGCCCCAGCATTTT.

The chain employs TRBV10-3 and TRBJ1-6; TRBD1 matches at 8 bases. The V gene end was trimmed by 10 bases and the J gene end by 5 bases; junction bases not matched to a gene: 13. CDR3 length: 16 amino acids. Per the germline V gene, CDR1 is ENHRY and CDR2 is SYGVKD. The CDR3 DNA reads TGTGCCACCGTGAGACCACAGGGGGGAAATAATTCACCCCTCCACTTT. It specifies CATVRPQGGNNSPLHF.

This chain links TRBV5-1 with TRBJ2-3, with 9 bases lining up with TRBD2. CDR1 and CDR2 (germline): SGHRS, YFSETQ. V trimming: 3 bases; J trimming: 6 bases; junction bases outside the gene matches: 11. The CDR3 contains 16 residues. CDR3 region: CASSSTPTSGGDTQYF. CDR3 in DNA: TGCGCCAGCAGCTCCACTCCGACTAGCGGAGGGGATACGCAGTATTTT.

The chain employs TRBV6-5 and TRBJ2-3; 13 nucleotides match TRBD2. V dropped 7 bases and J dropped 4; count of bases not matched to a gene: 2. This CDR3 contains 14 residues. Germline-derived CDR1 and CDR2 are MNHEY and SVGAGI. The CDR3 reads CASKGLAGPDTQYF. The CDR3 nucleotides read TGTGCCAGCAAGGGACTAGCGGGGCCAGATACGCAGTATTTT.

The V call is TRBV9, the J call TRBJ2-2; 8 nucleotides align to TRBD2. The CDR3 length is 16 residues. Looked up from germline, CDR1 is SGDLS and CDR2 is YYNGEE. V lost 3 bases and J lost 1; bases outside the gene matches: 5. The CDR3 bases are TGTGCCAGCAGCGAGTATCGGGGGGGGAACACCGGGGAGCTGTTTTTT. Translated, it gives CASSEYRGGNTGELFF.

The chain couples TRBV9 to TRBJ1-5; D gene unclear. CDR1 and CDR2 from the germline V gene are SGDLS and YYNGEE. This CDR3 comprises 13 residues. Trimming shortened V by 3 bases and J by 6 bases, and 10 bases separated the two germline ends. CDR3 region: CASSAGGGQPQHF. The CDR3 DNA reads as TGTGCCAGCAGCGCAGGAGGTGGTCAGCCCCAGCATTTT.

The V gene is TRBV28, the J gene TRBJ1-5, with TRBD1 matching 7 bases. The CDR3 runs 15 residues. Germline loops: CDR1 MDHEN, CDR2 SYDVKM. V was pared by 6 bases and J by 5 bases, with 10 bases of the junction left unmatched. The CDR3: CASRTEQGFYQPQHF. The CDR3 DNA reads TGTGCCAGCAGAACGGAACAGGGGTTCTATCAGCCCCAGCATTTT. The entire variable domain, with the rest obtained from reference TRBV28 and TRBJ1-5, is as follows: DVKVTQSSRYLVKRTGEKVFLECVQDMDHENMFWYRQDPGLGLRLIYFSYDVKMKEKGDIPEGYSVSREKKERFSLILESASTNQTSMYLCASRTEQGFYQPQHFGDGTRLSIL.

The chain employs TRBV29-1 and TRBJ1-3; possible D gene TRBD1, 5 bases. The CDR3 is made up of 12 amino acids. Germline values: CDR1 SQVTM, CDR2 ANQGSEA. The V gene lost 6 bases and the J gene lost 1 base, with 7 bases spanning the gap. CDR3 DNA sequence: TGCAGCGTCACAGGATCTGGAAACACCATATATTTT. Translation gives CSVTGSGNTIYF.

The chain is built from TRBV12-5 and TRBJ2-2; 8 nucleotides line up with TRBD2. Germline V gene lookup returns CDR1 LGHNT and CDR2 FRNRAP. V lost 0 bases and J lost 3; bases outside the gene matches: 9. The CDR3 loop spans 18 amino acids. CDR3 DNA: TGTGCTAGTGGTTTGGTACTACCGGGGGGGCGGGACACCGGGGAGCTGTTTTTT. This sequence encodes CASGLVLPGGRDTGELFF.

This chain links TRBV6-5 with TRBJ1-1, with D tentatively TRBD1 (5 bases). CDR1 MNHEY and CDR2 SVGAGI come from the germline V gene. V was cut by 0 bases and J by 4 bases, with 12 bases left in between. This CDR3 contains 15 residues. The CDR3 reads CASSYSSGGGTEAFF. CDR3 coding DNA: TGTGCCAGCAGTTACTCGAGTGGGGGGGGCACTGAAGCTTTCTTT.

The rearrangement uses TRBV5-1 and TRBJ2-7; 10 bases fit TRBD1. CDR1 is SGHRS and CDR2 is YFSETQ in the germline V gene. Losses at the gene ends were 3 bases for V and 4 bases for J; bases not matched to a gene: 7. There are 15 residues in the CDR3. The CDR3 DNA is TGCGCCAGCAGCTCTAACGACAGGGGGCTATACGAGCAGTACTTC. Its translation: CASSSNDRGLYEQYF.

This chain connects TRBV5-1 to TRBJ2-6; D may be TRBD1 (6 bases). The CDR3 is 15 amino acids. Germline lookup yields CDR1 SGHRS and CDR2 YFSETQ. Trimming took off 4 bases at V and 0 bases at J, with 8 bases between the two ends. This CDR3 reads CASSRDISGANVLTF. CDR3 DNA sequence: TGCGCCAGCAGCAGGGACATCTCTGGGGCCAACGTCCTGACTTTC.

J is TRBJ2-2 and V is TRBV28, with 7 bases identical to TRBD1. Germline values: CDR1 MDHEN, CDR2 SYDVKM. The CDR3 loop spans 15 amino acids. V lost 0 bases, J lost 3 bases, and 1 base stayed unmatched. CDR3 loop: CASSLWGQYTGELFF. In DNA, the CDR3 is TGTGCCAGCAGTTTATGGGGACAGTACACCGGGGAGCTGTTTTTT.

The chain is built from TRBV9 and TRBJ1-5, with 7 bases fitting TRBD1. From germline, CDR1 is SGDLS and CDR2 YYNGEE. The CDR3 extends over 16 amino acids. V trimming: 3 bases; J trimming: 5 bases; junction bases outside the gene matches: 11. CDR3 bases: TGTGCCAGCAGCGACGGAGAAGGGGGCGCATATCAGCCCCAGCATTTT. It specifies CASSDGEGGAYQPQHF.

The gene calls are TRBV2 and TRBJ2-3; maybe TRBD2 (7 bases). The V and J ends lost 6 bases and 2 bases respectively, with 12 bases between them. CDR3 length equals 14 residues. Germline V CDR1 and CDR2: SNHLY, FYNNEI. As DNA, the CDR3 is TGTGCCAGCAGACTGCGGGGGCACACAGATACGCAGTATTTT. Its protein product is CASRLRGHTDTQYF.

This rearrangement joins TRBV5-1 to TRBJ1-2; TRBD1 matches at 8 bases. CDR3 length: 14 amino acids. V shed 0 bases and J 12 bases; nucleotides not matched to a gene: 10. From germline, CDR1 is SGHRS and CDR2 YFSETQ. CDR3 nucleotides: TGCGCCAGCAGCTTGGTTGGGGGACAGGAGCTGGACACCTTC. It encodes CASSLVGGQELDTF.

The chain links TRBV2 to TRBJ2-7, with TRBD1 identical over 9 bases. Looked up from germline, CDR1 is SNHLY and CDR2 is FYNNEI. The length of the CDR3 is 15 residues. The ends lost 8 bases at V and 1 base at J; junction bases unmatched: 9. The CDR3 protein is CASSPGQGTSYEQYF. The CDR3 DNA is TGTGCCAGCTCACCGGGACAGGGAACATCCTACGAGCAGTACTTC.

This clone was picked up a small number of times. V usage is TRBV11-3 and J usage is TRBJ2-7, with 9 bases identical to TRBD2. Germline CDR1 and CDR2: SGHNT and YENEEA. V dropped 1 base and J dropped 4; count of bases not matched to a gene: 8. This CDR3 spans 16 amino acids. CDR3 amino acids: CASSLGLAGPSYEQYF. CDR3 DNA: TGTGCCAGCAGCTTAGGGCTAGCGGGGCCCTCTTACGAGCAGTACTTC.